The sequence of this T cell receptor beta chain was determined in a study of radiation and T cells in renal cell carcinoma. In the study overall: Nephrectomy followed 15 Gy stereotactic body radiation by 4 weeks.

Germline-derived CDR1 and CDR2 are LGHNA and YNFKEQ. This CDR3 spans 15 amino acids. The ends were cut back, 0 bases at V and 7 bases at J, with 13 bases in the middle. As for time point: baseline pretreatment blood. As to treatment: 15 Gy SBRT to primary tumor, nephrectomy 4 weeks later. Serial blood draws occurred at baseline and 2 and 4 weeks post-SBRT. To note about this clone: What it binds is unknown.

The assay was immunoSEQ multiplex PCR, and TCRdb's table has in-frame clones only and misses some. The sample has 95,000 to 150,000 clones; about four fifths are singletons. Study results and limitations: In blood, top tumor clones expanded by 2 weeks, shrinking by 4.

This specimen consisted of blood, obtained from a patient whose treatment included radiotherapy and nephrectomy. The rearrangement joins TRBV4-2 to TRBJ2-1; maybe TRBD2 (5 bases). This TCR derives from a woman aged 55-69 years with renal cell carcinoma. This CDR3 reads CASSQDSPSSNEQFF. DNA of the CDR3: TGTGCCAGCAGCCAAGATAGTCCTAGCAGTAATGAGCAGTTCTTC.